One and the same sample provided the 25 T cell receptor beta chains below, sequenced in a study of graft-versus-host responses after intestinal transplantation (dated by TCRdb to about 2021). Preparation of the library involved the immunoSEQ multiplex PCR assay. This is the immuneACCESS table as TCRdb keeps it, with only in-frame sequences that have V and J called. A part of the clones is gone; compared with another copy, unresolved V genes explain less than half, and the rest is unexplained. This sample gives tens of thousands of clones in total; around 93% of them show up just once. The top ten constitute 0.4% to 0.6% of the sample. For these TCRs, the target antigens are not known. The time point label for this specimen denotes: cells obtained before transplantation from donor or recipient. The sample was unstimulated CD8+ T cells sorted from spleen or lymph node cells, taken before intestinal transplant. The receptor source for this set is a human donor who received an intestinal transplant.

CDR3 sequence: CASSDTGGAYEQYF. DNA of the CDR3: TGTGCCAGCAGCGACACAGGGGGCGCCTACGAGCAGTACTTC. The chain joins TRBV9 to TRBJ2-7; TRBD1 matches at 9 bases. This CDR3 has 14 residues. Trimming took 3 bases from V and 2 from J; bases not matched to a gene: 3. Germline assignment: CDR1 SGDLS and CDR2 YYNGEE.

The V and J genes are TRBV27 and TRBJ2-1; 10 nucleotides match TRBD2. Germline CDR1 is MNHEY and CDR2 is SMNVEV (reference sequence). Trimming cost V 6 bases and J 0 bases; bases outside gene matches: 17. CDR3 length: 20 residues. CDR3: CASRYQGMTSGWSSYNEQFF. The CDR3 DNA sequence: TGTGCCAGCAGATACCAGGGTATGACTAGCGGGTGGAGCTCCTACAATGAGCAGTTCTTC.

The chain has TRBV5-6 and TRBJ2-7, with 10 bases fitting TRBD2. The junction had 2 bases not matched to a gene; V was cut back by 5 bases and J by 0 bases. CDR3 length: 14 amino acids. Germline V gives CDR1 SGHDT, CDR2 YYEEEE. CDR3 protein: CASRPSGSSYEQYF. CDR3 coding DNA: TGTGCCAGCAGACCTAGCGGGAGCTCCTACGAGCAGTACTTC.

The V call is TRBV19, the J call TRBJ2-7, with 10 nucleotides matching TRBD1. The ends lost 8 bases at V and 3 bases at J; junction bases unmatched: 4. This CDR3 is 13 amino acids long. CDR1 and CDR2 from the germline V gene are LNHDA and SQIVND (reference sequence). The CDR3 DNA reads TGTGCCAGTGGGACAGGGGTCGACTACGAGCAGTACTTC. Translated: CASGTGVDYEQYF.

This chain uses TRBV7-2 with TRBJ2-7; TRBD2 matches at 12 bases. The CDR3 runs to 17 residues. The V and J ends lost 4 bases and 0 bases, in that order; junction bases with no gene match: 7. Germline CDR1 is SGHTA and CDR2 is FQGNSA. The CDR3 loop is CASSYGLAGYFSYEQYF. The CDR3 nucleotides read TGTGCCAGCAGCTACGGACTAGCGGGATATTTCTCCTACGAGCAGTACTTC.

This clone was observed a single time. This CDR3 is CASSFGGSPGEQYF. The CDR3 nucleotides are TGTGCCAGCAGTTTCGGTGGCTCCCCAGGCGAGCAGTACTTC. The rearrangement joins TRBV27 to TRBJ2-7; unclear D gene. The V and J ends lost 3 bases and 6 bases respectively, with 15 bases between them. There are 14 residues in the CDR3. From germline, CDR1 is MNHEY and CDR2 SMNVEV (reference sequence).

The CDR3 region is CASSYGTGGAGYTF. In nucleotides, the CDR3 is TGTGCCAGCAGCTACGGGACAGGGGGTGCCGGCTACACCTTC. The J gene is TRBJ1-2, the V gene TRBV5-6; 11 bases fit TRBD1. Germline-derived CDR1 and CDR2 are SGHDT and YYEEEE. Losses at the gene ends were 3 bases for V and 8 bases for J; bases not matched to a gene: 6. The CDR3 covers 14 residues.

In DNA, the CDR3 is TGTGCTAGTGGTTTGACAAGTTACGAGCAGTACTTC. Its protein is CASGLTSYEQYF. The J gene is TRBJ2-7, the V gene TRBV12-5; D is undetermined. The CDR3 is 12 amino acids. Germline V CDR1 and CDR2: LGHNT, FRNRAP. V lost 2 bases and J lost 4, with 6 bases in between.

The rearrangement joins TRBV4-3 to TRBJ1-1, with D tentatively TRBD1 (6 bases). This CDR3 is built from 14 residues. Trimming pared 5 bases from V and 4 bases from J, leaving 14 bases between. Germline assignment: CDR1 LGHNA and CDR2 YSLEER. The CDR3 sequence is CASSLTRGGTEAFF. The CDR3 DNA is TGCGCCAGCAGCTTAACACGAGGGGGCACTGAAGCTTTCTTT.

The CDR3 nucleotides are TGTGCCAGCAGTTGGAGCTCTGGAAACACCATATATTTT. Translation gives CASSWSSGNTIYF. The V call is TRBV11-2, the J call TRBJ1-3; D unresolved. The germline V gene encodes CDR1 SGHAT and CDR2 FQNNGV. The CDR3 runs 13 residues. The V gene lost 6 bases and the J gene lost 0 bases, with 6 bases spanning the gap.

The chain recombines TRBV6-5 with TRBJ2-5, with a possible D match to TRBD1 (5 bases). V was cut by 6 bases and J by 11 bases, with 22 bases left in between. In germline, CDR1 is MNHEY, CDR2 SVGAGI. The CDR3 is made up of 14 amino acids. This chain's CDR3 is CASSSTRQPLEQYF. The CDR3 DNA reads TGTGCCAGCAGCTCCACTCGACAGCCCCTGGAGCAGTACTTC.

The rearrangement joins TRBV5-1 to TRBJ2-1, with a possible D match to TRBD2 (5 bases). The CDR3 contains 15 residues. V dropped 6 bases and J dropped 0 bases, with 13 bases sitting between them. Germline V gene sequence: CDR1 SGHRS, CDR2 YFSETQ. The CDR3 sequence: CASKPSGASYNEQFF. The CDR3 bases are TGCGCCAGCAAACCAAGCGGAGCCTCCTACAATGAGCAGTTCTTC.

On this clone: Additional DNA sequences in this sample encode the identical CDR3. V gene TRBV4-1 combines with J gene TRBJ2-7; D is possibly TRBD2 (6 bases). With 0 bases removed from V and 1 base from J, the gap between germline ends came to 10 bases. CDR3 length: 15 amino acids. Germline V gene lookup returns CDR1 MGHRA and CDR2 YSYEKL. Written as DNA, the CDR3 is TGCGCCAGCAGCCAAGATGTGCGGGGATCCTACGAGCAGTACTTC. Its translation: CASSQDVRGSYEQYF.

The V call is TRBV7-9, the J call TRBJ1-1, with TRBD1 as a possible D gene (6 bases). Germline CDR1 reads SEHNR; CDR2 reads FQNEAQ (reference sequence). The CDR3 totals 14 residues. The V gene lost 0 bases and the J gene lost 5 bases, with 10 bases spanning the gap. Written as DNA, the CDR3 is TGTGCCAGCAGCTTAGCGGGGGCGAGGACTGAAGCTTTCTTT. Amino acids: CASSLAGARTEAFF.

The rearrangement links TRBV5-1 to TRBJ1-6; D not certain. There are 18 residues in the CDR3. Germline lookup yields CDR1 SGHRS and CDR2 YFSETQ. V shed 4 bases and J shed 0 bases, with 17 bases lying between them. CDR3 protein: CASSLLERVISYNSPLHF. CDR3 nucleotides: TGCGCCAGCAGCCTTCTTGAGAGGGTGATCTCCTATAATTCACCCCTCCACTTT.

This clone was seen just once. The chain has TRBV4-2 and TRBJ2-1, with 7 bases matching TRBD2. The ends lost 0 bases at V and 4 bases at J; junction bases unmatched: 9. The CDR3 length is 17 residues. Germline CDR1 LGHNA, CDR2 YNFKEQ. CDR3 loop: CASSQDTGEGLYNEQFF. The CDR3 bases are TGTGCCAGCAGCCAAGATACGGGGGAGGGCCTTTACAATGAGCAGTTCTTC.

The chain links TRBV7-9 to TRBJ2-3, with 13 bases that match TRBD2. The germline gives CDR1 SEHNR, CDR2 FQNEAQ (reference sequence). V was pared by 9 bases and J by 2 bases, with 5 bases of the junction left unmatched. The CDR3 totals 15 residues. CDR3 nucleotide sequence: TGTGCCAGGGGCGGACTAGCGGGGGTCACAGATACGCAGTATTTT. Translating gives CARGGLAGVTDTQYF.

The chain has TRBV6-1 and TRBJ2-1; 7 positions match TRBD2. The CDR3 runs to 16 residues. Germline CDR1 reads MNHNS; CDR2 reads SASEGT. Germline trimming cut 1 base from V and 4 bases from J; bases unmatched to any gene: 7. For the CDR3, the DNA is TGTGCCAGCAGTGAAGATGGACTAGGGGAGTACAATGAGCAGTTCTTC. Amino acid sequence: CASSEDGLGEYNEQFF.

The chain joins TRBV27 to TRBJ2-2; 13 bases align to TRBD2. CDR1 and CDR2 from the germline V gene are MNHEY and SMNVEV (reference sequence). The CDR3 spans 18 residues. The junction had 11 bases not matched to a gene; V was cut back by 5 bases and J by 5 bases. CDR3 sequence reads: CASSENGLAGEKTGELFF. CDR3 nucleotides: TGTGCCAGCAGTGAAAACGGACTAGCGGGAGAAAAGACCGGGGAGCTGTTTTTT.

The J gene is TRBJ2-6, the V gene TRBV5-1, with 14 nucleotides matching TRBD2. The CDR3 loop spans 18 amino acids. V shed 3 bases and J 2 bases; nucleotides not matched to a gene: 4. Germline V gives CDR1 SGHRS, CDR2 YFSETQ. The CDR3 nucleotides read TGCGCCAGCAGCTCGGGGGGACTAGCGGGAGCTGGGGCCAACGTCCTGACTTTC. Translated: CASSSGGLAGAGANVLTF. Combining the CDR3 with reference TRBV5-1 and TRBJ2-6 gives the whole variable domain KAGVTQTPRYLIKTRGQQVTLSCSPISGHRSVSWYQQTPGQGLQFLFEYFSETQRNKGNFPGRFSGRQFSNSRSEMNVSTLELGDSALYLCASSSGGLAGAGANVLTFGAGSRLTVL.

This clone appeared a single time. The gene calls are TRBV28 and TRBJ1-4; 7 nucleotides align to TRBD1. Germline V gives CDR1 MDHEN, CDR2 SYDVKM. The ends lost 5 bases at V and 8 bases at J; junction bases unmatched: 5. The CDR3 is made up of 13 amino acids. Written as DNA, the CDR3 is TGTGCCAGCAGTAGGGGGCGCGCAGAAAAACTGTTTTTT. Translated: CASSRGRAEKLFF.

The CDR3 nucleotides read TGTGCCAGCAGCTATAATAGCGGCTCCTACGAGCAGTACTTC. Translation: CASSYNSGSYEQYF. The chain combines TRBV9 with TRBJ2-7; the D gene is possibly TRBD2 (6 bases). Germline V gene sequence: CDR1 SGDLS, CDR2 YYNGEE. This CDR3 region has 14 residues. V was shortened by 4 bases and J by 0 bases, with 11 bases between the two germline ends.

The chain recombines TRBV6-1 with TRBJ2-1, with a weak D call TRBD2 (5 bases). The V and J ends lost 2 bases and 6 bases respectively, with 23 bases between them. Germline V gives CDR1 MNHNS, CDR2 SASEGT. The CDR3 contains 18 residues. The CDR3 loop is CASSETFVVGPAGNEQFF. The CDR3 DNA is TGTGCCAGCAGTGAAACTTTTGTGGTAGGTCCTGCGGGCAATGAGCAGTTCTTC.

The rearrangement links TRBV27 to TRBJ2-2, with D maybe TRBD2 (5 bases). The CDR3 covers 15 residues. The V gene lost 4 bases and the J gene lost 0 bases, with 9 bases spanning the gap. Germline CDR1 is MNHEY and CDR2 is SMNVEV (reference sequence). CDR3 residues: CASSWGAANTGELFF. The CDR3 nucleotides are TGTGCCAGCAGTTGGGGAGCAGCGAACACCGGGGAGCTGTTTTTT.

The chain links TRBV19 to TRBJ2-1; D remains unclear. The CDR3 length is 15 residues. Germline V gene lookup returns CDR1 LNHDA and CDR2 SQIVND (reference sequence). V shed 1 base and J shed 0 bases, with 7 bases lying between them. The DNA of the CDR3 is TGTGCCAGTAGTATAGTCCAGGACTCCTACAATGAGCAGTTCTTC. Amino acids: CASSIVQDSYNEQFF.